The T cell receptor (beta chain) described here comes from a study of blood T cell repertoires in COVID-19 (dated by TCRdb to the early 2020s). Turning to the overall study: Samples covering the acute and convalescent phases of COVID-19 were provided by collaborators in the United States, Italy and Spain. HLA class I and class II types, where available, came from metadata supplied by the sample provider rather than from assay-based typing. The samples were drawn from the first 160 participants of the ongoing ImmuneRACE study and from 1,254 subjects provided by 6 global collaborators. The prospective study material was composed of cDNA or gDNA derived from T cells, B-cell-depleted T cells, or PBMCs. The sample metadata nearly always contained a de-identified subject ID, COVID-19 status, age in years and sex. The repertoires were released in a freely available public database intended as a resource for research on the immune response to SARS-CoV-2. Deeply sampled blood TCRbeta repertoires from subjects exposed to, actively infected with, or recovered from COVID-19 were included in the dataset.

From V the trimming removes 10 bases and from J it removes 5 bases, while the gene matches leave 8 bases of the junction unaccounted for. Including cysteine and phenylalanine, the CDR3 has 13 amino acids. Only CDR3 DNA remains: 39 bases, in frame from the first base. For CDR1 and CDR2, the germline V gene lists MRHNA and SNTAGT. Overall study results and their limits: The amount of clinical and demographic metadata varied by source and participant and was provided uncurated.

As for this clone: Its cognate antigen has yet to be identified. The record has no base qualities; no much larger clone is one base away.

Each collaborating institution followed its own protocols to collect whole blood in K2EDTA tubes. For TCRbeta analysis, collaborators shipped samples in one of three forms: frozen whole blood, isolated PBMCs, or DNA extracted from either of those sample types. TCRbeta CDR3 regions were amplified from genomic DNA by means of the immunoSEQ Assay, a bias-controlled multiplex PCR. Per the authors' processing: The number of nucleated cells in each sample was estimated from the amplification of reference gene primers within the assay. To quantify the absolute abundance of each unique TCRbeta CDR3 rearrangement, sequence reads were collapsed and filtered. Productive Simpson clonality was computed per sample as the square root of Simpson's diversity index over productive rearrangements. TCRdb retrieved this table from immuneACCESS and kept in-frame rearrangements only. Not all clones are present; in checked studies, unresolved V genes account for under half, and no reason is known for the remainder. For V, J and clone size, that table is used; D and trimming come from the DNA. The sample table contains 4,500 to 5,000 clones; only one count was recorded for over 75% of them. The ten largest clones capture about an eighth of the sample.

The rearrangement joined TRBV6-4 to TRBJ2-3; 8 central bases correspond to TRBD1. This receptor was obtained from a man aged 65 to 79 with active COVID-19. Sequencing was performed on peripheral blood. The base sequence is TGTGCCAACAGGACAGGGACGGGAGATACGCAGTATTTT. This gives the protein CANRTGTGDTQYF.